One sample yielded the 5 T cell receptor beta chains listed below, sequenced in a study of cytomegalovirus exposure and HLA in healthy donors. PCR used 60 Vbeta primers and 13 Jbeta primers. Some clones are missing from TCRdb's copy, which holds only in-frame ones; the method was immunoSEQ multiplex PCR. The table includes more than 85,000 clones, roughly three quarters detected once. The sequencing input was PBMCs. These receptors all come from a man younger than 45 in good health and CMV-seronegative.

CDR3 residues: CASTGLARTDTQYF. The CDR3 DNA reads as TGTGCCAGCACTGGACTAGCTCGCACAGATACGCAGTATTTT. V usage is TRBV2 and J usage is TRBJ2-3; 8 bases line up with TRBD2. J gave up 1 base and V 7 bases, and 4 bases lay outside the gene matches. Germline values: CDR1 SNHLY, CDR2 FYNNEI. CDR3 size: 14 residues.

The gene calls are TRBV28 and TRBJ2-5; D perhaps matches TRBD2 (6 bases). CDR1 MDHEN and CDR2 SYDVKM come from the germline V gene. V lost 2 bases, J lost 3 bases, and 19 bases lay in between. The CDR3 is made up of 17 amino acids. The CDR3 DNA sequence: TGTGCCAGCAGTTTAATGGAGGGCATCCCAATCAAAGAGACCCAGTACTTC. Protein product: CASSLMEGIPIKETQYF.

This clone appeared a few times. DNA of the CDR3: TGTGCCAGCAGCCCCGACAGGGAAGAGACCCAGTACTTC. Protein sequence: CASSPDREETQYF. The chain recombines TRBV5-6 with TRBJ2-5; 7 bases match TRBD1. The V segment lost 4 bases and the J segment 3 bases; nucleotides outside the gene matches: 3. Germline assignment: CDR1 SGHDT and CDR2 YYEEEE. The CDR3 covers 13 residues.

The chain uses TRBV10-2 and TRBJ2-1, with D maybe TRBD2 (6 bases). Germline CDR1 reads WSHSY; CDR2 reads SAAADI. Trimming left V 6 bases short and J 2 bases short, with 20 bases between. The CDR3 covers 17 residues. The CDR3 is CASSDLRLATTYNEQFF. DNA of the CDR3: TGCGCCAGCAGCGATTTAAGGCTAGCGACGACCTACAATGAGCAGTTCTTC.

This chain uses TRBV28 with TRBJ2-1; 14 bases are shared with TRBD2. Germline V gene data show CDR1 as MDHEN and CDR2 as SYDVKM. The CDR3 is made up of 18 amino acids. The trim removed 6 bases at V and 3 bases at J, leaving 10 bases unmatched. The CDR3 protein is CASSQGRTSGRHYNEQFF. The CDR3 nucleotides are TGTGCCAGCAGCCAAGGCCGGACTAGCGGGAGGCACTACAATGAGCAGTTCTTC.